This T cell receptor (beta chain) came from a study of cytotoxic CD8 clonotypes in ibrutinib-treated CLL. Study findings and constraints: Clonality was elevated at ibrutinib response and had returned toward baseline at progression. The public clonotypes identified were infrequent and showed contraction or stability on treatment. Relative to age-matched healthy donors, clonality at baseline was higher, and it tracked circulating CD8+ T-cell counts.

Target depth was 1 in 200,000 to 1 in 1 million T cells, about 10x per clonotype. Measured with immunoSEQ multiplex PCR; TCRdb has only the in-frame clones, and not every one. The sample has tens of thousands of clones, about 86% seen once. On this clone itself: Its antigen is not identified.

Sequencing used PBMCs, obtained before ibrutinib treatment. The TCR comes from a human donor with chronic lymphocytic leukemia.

Here the CDR3 DNA reads TGCGCCAGCAGTGAGTCGCAGGGGCTTTTCTCCTACAATGAGCAGTTCTTC. Translation: CASSESQGLFSYNEQFF. The rearrangement links TRBV10-1 to TRBJ2-1; maybe TRBD1 (6 bases). The CDR3 totals 17 residues. Germline CDR1 reads WNHNN; CDR2 reads SYGVQD (reference sequence). With 0 bases removed from V and 0 bases from J, the gap between germline ends came to 12 bases.